The 21 T cell receptor beta chains listed next were all sequenced from one sample in a study of T-cell memory formation after mild COVID-19. One entry per CDR3 protein, called by TCRdb with MiXCR from the 5' RACE reads. Among a few hundred thousand distinct CDR3 sequences listed, 25% to 30% were seen once. Sequenced sample: PBMCs or a T cell subset sorted from them (not recorded which). These receptors came from an adult woman who had mild COVID-19 (a few samples of this study predate the infection). Cell type and time point are not known.

The chain is built from TRBV4-2 and TRBJ2-3; maybe TRBD2 (5 bases). The CDR3 covers 19 residues. V shed 4 bases and J shed 0 bases, with 23 bases lying between them. Germline V gene data show CDR1 as LGHNA and CDR2 as YNFKEQ. The CDR3, as DNA: TGTGCCAGCAGCCCGATCGGGAATTTCGACGACACTAGCACAGATACGCAGTATTTT. Its protein is CASSPIGNFDDTSTDTQYF.

This chain uses TRBV2 with TRBJ1-2; tentatively, D is TRBD1 (5 bases). The CDR3 consists of 12 residues. V lost 6 bases, J lost 6 bases, and 11 bases lay in between. CDR1 is SNHLY, CDR2 FYNNEI, per germline. CDR3 loop: CASSQGHDGYTF. The CDR3 DNA follows: TGTGCCAGCAGCCAGGGTCATGATGGCTACACCTTC.

This clonotype came up a few times. The V gene is TRBV27, the J gene TRBJ2-7, with 7 nucleotides matching TRBD1. With V trimmed by 5 bases and J by 2 bases, 9 bases remained unmatched. The length of the CDR3 is 15 residues. Germline-derived CDR1 and CDR2 are MNHEY and SMNVEV (reference sequence). The CDR3 protein is CASSPSGTAAYEQYF. DNA for the CDR3: TGTGCCAGCAGTCCCTCCGGGACAGCCGCCTACGAGCAGTACTTC.

This clonotype came up a few times. The chain joins TRBV18 to TRBJ2-3, with TRBD1 matching over 12 bases. J gave up 5 bases and V 5 bases, and 14 bases lay outside the gene matches. The CDR3 runs 18 residues. Germline V lookup: CDR1 KGHSH, CDR2 LQKENI. CDR3 DNA sequence: TGTGCCAGCTCATCCCGGGGACAGGGGGCGCTTAGTGAAGATACGCAGTATTTT. Its protein product is CASSSRGQGALSEDTQYF.

This clonotype was picked up a small number of times. J is TRBJ2-3 and V is TRBV12-3 or TRBV12-4, with a weak D call TRBD2 (7 bases). The CDR3 totals 18 residues. Between the trimmed V and J ends, which lost 6 bases and 0 bases, there was a span of 22 bases. CDR3 residues: CASRKQGIFSGSTDTQYF. CDR3 nucleotide sequence: TGTGCCAGCAGGAAACAGGGTATCTTTAGCGGGAGCACAGATACGCAGTATTTT.

This clonotype was picked up a small number of times. The chain is built from TRBV12-3 or TRBV12-4 and TRBJ2-5, with unresolved D. Trimming removed 0 bases from V and 5 bases from J, with 10 bases in between. The CDR3 is 14 residues long. The CDR3, as DNA: TGTGCCAGCAGTTTAGCGCGGTACACGGAGACCCAGTACTTC. Translating gives CASSLARYTETQYF.

This clonotype was seen more than once but under ten times. CDR3 nucleotide sequence: TGCGCCAGCAAAATAGGGGGCCCCGGGGAGCTGTTTTTT. Translated, it gives CASKIGGPGELFF. The chain has TRBV5-1 and TRBJ2-2; 7 bases map to TRBD1. The ends lost 6 bases at V and 6 bases at J; junction bases unmatched: 5. The CDR3 extends over 13 amino acids. Germline V gene sequence: CDR1 SGHRS, CDR2 YFSETQ.

The chain is built from TRBV2 and TRBJ2-7; D possibly uses TRBD1 or TRBD2 (5 bases each). Trimming cost V 1 base and J 6 bases, with 13 bases left between them. This CDR3 spans 14 amino acids. The germline gives CDR1 SNHLY, CDR2 FYNNEI. The CDR3 here is CASSEGSGPVEQYF. Here the CDR3 DNA reads TGTGCCAGCAGTGAAGGTTCGGGACCCGTCGAGCAGTACTTC. The full variable domain, its missing parts supplied by reference TRBV2 and TRBJ2-7, is EPEVTQTPSHQVTQMGQEVILRCVPISNHLYFYWYRQILGQKVEFLVSFYNNEISEKSEIFDDQFSVERPDGSNFTLKIRSTKLEDSAMYFCASSEGSGPVEQYFGPGTRLTVT.

This chain connects TRBV25-1 to TRBJ2-3, with 9 nucleotides matching TRBD2. Trimming at V came to 10 bases and at J to 0 bases, leaving 14 bases not matched to a gene. Germline CDR1 is MGHDK and CDR2 is SYGVNS. This CDR3 is 17 amino acids long. The CDR3 DNA follows: TGTGCCACCAAGGTCCCCTCAACTAGCGGGAGCACAGATACGCAGTATTTT. It codes for CATKVPSTSGSTDTQYF.

In its sample, this clonotype was seen a few times. The genes are TRBV7-9 and TRBJ1-1; D perhaps matches TRBD1 (5 bases). The germline CDR1 and CDR2 sequences are SEHNR and FQNEAQ (reference sequence). V lost 1 base and J lost 4, with 16 bases in between. This CDR3 has 16 amino acids. CDR3 amino acids: CASSLGRVEAATEAFF. CDR3 sequence (DNA): TGTGCCAGCAGCTTAGGCAGGGTCGAGGCTGCCACTGAAGCTTTCTTT.

The V gene is TRBV12-3 or TRBV12-4, the J gene TRBJ2-1, with TRBD1 as a possible D gene (5 bases). V lost 2 bases and J 1 base, leaving 21 bases between the germline ends. The CDR3 is 19 amino acids. The DNA of the CDR3 is TGTGCCAGCAGTTTATCCCCTGCCTTAGCAAAGGGGTCCTACAATGAGCAGTTCTTC. Translating gives CASSLSPALAKGSYNEQFF.

This clonotype showed up just a few times. The chain carries TRBV12-3 or TRBV12-4 and TRBJ2-6; D ambiguous. The V end lost 5 bases, the J end lost 1 base, and 9 bases lay between the germline ends. This CDR3 is 15 amino acids long. The CDR3 here is CASSTHKSGANVLTF. The CDR3 region has the DNA TGTGCCAGCAGTACTCACAAGTCTGGGGCCAACGTCCTGACTTTC.

This clonotype was detected a few times. The chain carries TRBV24-1 and TRBJ2-1; TRBD2 might be the D (7 bases). Germline loops: CDR1 KGHDR, CDR2 SFDVKD. With 3 bases removed from V and 0 bases from J, the gap between germline ends came to 17 bases. CDR3 size: 18 residues. In DNA, the CDR3 is TGTGCCACCAGTGATCCGAGGTGGGGGGGCCACTCCTACAATGAGCAGTTCTTC. Translated, it gives CATSDPRWGGHSYNEQFF.

This clonotype was counted ten times or more. The V gene is TRBV7-3, the J gene TRBJ2-7, with D possibly matching TRBD1 (6 bases). V was cut by 2 bases and J by 0 bases, with 11 bases left in between. The CDR3 has 15 residues. Germline assignment: CDR1 SGHTA and CDR2 FQGTGA. CDR3 amino acids: CASSLQGSSSYEQYF. CDR3 sequence (DNA): TGTGCCAGCAGCTTACAGGGGTCGAGCTCCTACGAGCAGTACTTC.

This clonotype was seen a handful of times. The chain links TRBV7-9 to TRBJ2-2; a weak D match, TRBD1 (6 bases). Trimming shortened V by 1 base and J by 0 bases, and 18 bases separated the two germline ends. Germline V CDR1 and CDR2: SEHNR, FQNEAQ (reference sequence). CDR3 length equals 19 residues. CDR3 loop: CASSLETGIWETNTGELFF. The DNA of the CDR3 is TGTGCCAGCAGCTTAGAAACAGGGATCTGGGAGACGAACACCGGGGAGCTGTTTTTT.

This clonotype was detected a few times. The chain combines TRBV7-9 with TRBJ1-2; D is unclear. This CDR3 comprises 14 residues. Germline assignment: CDR1 SEHNR and CDR2 FQNEAQ (reference sequence). V lost 5 bases to trimming and J lost 6 bases, with 16 bases between them. In DNA form, the CDR3 reads TGTGCCAGCAGCCCACTGGCCGGGATACATGGCTACACCTTC. Its translation is CASSPLAGIHGYTF.

J is TRBJ2-2 and V is TRBV6-2 or TRBV6-3; D is unresolved. Trimming removed 8 bases at V and 5 bases at J, with 12 bases between. The CDR3 loop spans 13 amino acids. The germline gives CDR1 MNHEY, CDR2 SVGEGT. CDR3 sequence: CASGSWRTGELFF. The CDR3 nucleotides read TGTGCCAGCGGGTCGTGGCGGACCGGGGAGCTGTTTTTT.

The chain joins TRBV9 to TRBJ2-3, with 9 bases identical to TRBD2. The CDR3 is made up of 16 amino acids. Germline V lookup: CDR1 SGDLS, CDR2 YYNGEE. J lost 0 bases, V lost 0 bases, and 2 bases had no gene match. In nucleotides, the CDR3 is TGTGCCAGCAGCGTAGGTAGCGGGGGTAGCACAGATACGCAGTATTTT. Translating gives CASSVGSGGSTDTQYF. Complete variable domain (other parts from reference TRBV9 and TRBJ2-3): DSGVTQTPKHLITATGQRVTLRCSPRSGDLSVYWYQQSLDQGLQFLIQYYNGEERAKGNILERFSAQQFPDLHSELNLSSLELGDSALYFCASSVGSGGSTDTQYFGPGTRLTVL.

The rearrangement joins TRBV6-1 to TRBJ1-2; D uncertain. Germline V CDR1 and CDR2: MNHNS, SASEGT. The CDR3 has 12 residues. The V end was cut by 5 bases, the J end by 2 bases, with 6 bases between. CDR3 bases: TGTGCCAGCAGTTCCGGCAACTATGGCTACACCTTC. Translating it yields CASSSGNYGYTF.

The gene calls are TRBV5-1 and TRBJ2-7; D not resolved. The CDR3 has 14 residues. Per germline, CDR1 SGHRS and CDR2 YFSETQ. V lost 3 bases to trimming and J lost 0 bases, with 10 bases between them. The CDR3 loop reads CASSSEGLSYEQYF. DNA for the CDR3: TGCGCCAGCAGCTCAGAAGGCCTCTCCTACGAGCAGTACTTC.

The genes are TRBV7-9 and TRBJ2-7, with a tentative D call TRBD2 (5 bases). V gave up 5 bases and J gave up 1 base, with 9 bases separating them. The CDR3 loop spans 13 amino acids. Germline V gene lookup returns CDR1 SEHNR and CDR2 FQNEAQ (reference sequence). CDR3 DNA: TGTGCCAGCAGCCACTCGGGGTCCTACGAGCAGTACTTC. It translates to CASSHSGSYEQYF.